This is a list of T cell receptor beta chains from one sample in a study of shared clonotypes between healthy human individuals. Clones were read by immunoSEQ multiplex PCR, and TCRdb kept only the in-frame ones, dropping some. The table has some 2,400,000 clones, approximately 95% seen once. The sequenced sample consisted of naive CD4+ T cells sorted from blood. The source is a man between 18 and 35 years old in good health. The CDR3 runs from the conserved cysteine through the conserved F or W. The D gene is left open where the match is weak. Size values are once, few and many counts, or a class for expanded clones, and some rows have none.

j_call: TRBJ2-7; v_call: TRBV4-1; clone_size: .; d_call: TRBD2; cdr3_nt: TGCGCCAGCAGCCAAGGCGGGGGAAGATTCACCTACGAGCAGTACTTC; cdr3_aa: CASSQGGGRFTYEQYF
j_call: TRBJ1-4; v_call: TRBV7-9; clone_size: .; d_call: TRBD1; cdr3_nt: TGTGCCAGCAGCTCGGGACAGGGGCATGAAAAACTGTTTTTT; cdr3_aa: CASSSGQGHEKLFF
j_call: TRBJ1-6; v_call: TRBV27; clone_size: .; d_call: TRBD1; cdr3_nt: TGTGCCAGCAGACCAGACAGGGGAGTTAAGAATTCACCCCTCCACTTT; cdr3_aa: CASRPDRGVKNSPLHF
j_call: TRBJ2-7; v_call: TRBV19; clone_size: .; d_call: .; cdr3_nt: TGTGCCAGTAGTATGGTGGACGGGGGTCACTACGAGCAGTACTTC; cdr3_aa: CASSMVDGGHYEQYF
j_call: TRBJ1-2; v_call: TRBV11-2; clone_size: .; d_call: .; cdr3_nt: TGTGCCAGCAGCCGCGGACAGCCCAACTATGGCTACACCTTC; cdr3_aa: CASSRGQPNYGYTF
j_call: TRBJ2-7; v_call: TRBV18; clone_size: .; d_call: .; cdr3_nt: TGTGCCAGCTCACTATATCAGGGTAGCGAGCAGTACTTC; cdr3_aa: CASSLYQGSEQYF
j_call: TRBJ2-3; v_call: TRBV7-2; clone_size: .; d_call: TRBD2; cdr3_nt: TGTGCCAGCAGGACCCGCCTGACTAGCAGTCCGTCGGCAGATACGCAGTATTTT; cdr3_aa: CASRTRLTSSPSADTQYF
j_call: TRBJ2-3; v_call: TRBV29-1; clone_size: .; d_call: .; cdr3_nt: TGCAGCGTTGCGGAGGGCACAGATACGCAGTATTTT; cdr3_aa: CSVAEGTDTQYF
j_call: TRBJ2-2; v_call: TRBV10-3; clone_size: .; d_call: TRBD1; cdr3_nt: TGTGCCATCAGTGTGGAACAGGGGATCACCGGGGAGCTGTTTTTT; cdr3_aa: CAISVEQGITGELFF
j_call: TRBJ1-1; v_call: TRBV5-1; clone_size: .; d_call: TRBD1; cdr3_nt: TGCGCCAGCAGCACCGGACAGGTGGGTGAAGCTTTCTTT; cdr3_aa: CASSTGQVGEAFF
j_call: TRBJ2-1; v_call: TRBV4-1; clone_size: .; d_call: .; cdr3_nt: TGCGCCAGCAGCCTCAGGCTTATCTCCTACAATGAGCAGTTCTTC; cdr3_aa: CASSLRLISYNEQFF
j_call: TRBJ1-4; v_call: TRBV12-5; clone_size: .; d_call: .; cdr3_nt: TGTGCTAGTGGCGAACAGGGCACCAATGAAAAACTGTTTTTT; cdr3_aa: CASGEQGTNEKLFF
j_call: TRBJ2-6; v_call: TRBV30; clone_size: .; d_call: TRBD2; cdr3_nt: TGTGCCTGGAGTGTACGGGGAGGGCCAGGGGCCAACGTCCTGACTTTC; cdr3_aa: CAWSVRGGPGANVLTF
j_call: TRBJ2-2; v_call: TRBV10-3; clone_size: .; d_call: TRBD1; cdr3_nt: TGTGCCATCAGGGACAGGGAAAGCGGGGAGCTGTTTTTT; cdr3_aa: CAIRDRESGELFF
j_call: TRBJ1-1; v_call: TRBV11-1; clone_size: .; d_call: .; cdr3_nt: TGTGCCAGCAGCTTAAGCTGGTACACTGAAGCTTTCTTT; cdr3_aa: CASSLSWYTEAFF
j_call: TRBJ2-2; v_call: TRBV5-4; clone_size: once; d_call: TRBD2; cdr3_nt: TGTGCCAGCAGCAAACTAGCGGGAGGGGTCACCGGGGAGCTGTTTTTT; cdr3_aa: CASSKLAGGVTGELFF
j_call: TRBJ2-1; v_call: TRBV18; clone_size: .; d_call: .; cdr3_nt: TGTGCCAGCTCACCACCGGTCTCCCGACTGCACAATGAGCAGTTCTTC; cdr3_aa: CASSPPVSRLHNEQFF
j_call: TRBJ2-1; v_call: TRBV4-2; clone_size: .; d_call: .; cdr3_nt: TGTGCCAGCAGCCAAGGTTCCCTACCAGAGCAGTTCTTC; cdr3_aa: CASSQGSLPEQFF
j_call: TRBJ2-2; v_call: TRBV30; clone_size: once; d_call: TRBD1; cdr3_nt: TGTGCCTGGACCAGACAGGGTCTGACGAACACCGGGGAGCTGTTTTTT; cdr3_aa: CAWTRQGLTNTGELFF
j_call: TRBJ1-4; v_call: TRBV14; clone_size: .; d_call: .; cdr3_nt: TGTGCCAGCCTCACCGGGGACTCCTTAAATGAAAAACTGTTTTTT; cdr3_aa: CASLTGDSLNEKLFF
j_call: TRBJ1-1; v_call: TRBV7-2; clone_size: .; d_call: TRBD1; cdr3_nt: TGTGCCAGCAGCACACGACAGGGCGCGAACACTGAAGCTTTCTTT; cdr3_aa: CASSTRQGANTEAFF
j_call: TRBJ1-1; v_call: TRBV18; clone_size: .; d_call: TRBD1; cdr3_nt: TGTGCCAGCTCACCAGCGACAGGGATTGAAGCTTTCTTT; cdr3_aa: CASSPATGIEAFF
j_call: TRBJ2-2; v_call: TRBV6-1; clone_size: .; d_call: .; cdr3_nt: TGTGCCAGCAGTGAAAGCAGGGCGGGCGGGGAGCTGTTTTTT; cdr3_aa: CASSESRAGGELFF
j_call: TRBJ2-3; v_call: TRBV27; clone_size: .; d_call: .; cdr3_nt: TGTGCCAGCAGTTTATTCCGATTGGGGCCCACGGGTACGCAGTATTTT; cdr3_aa: CASSLFRLGPTGTQYF
j_call: TRBJ2-7; v_call: TRBV10-3; clone_size: .; d_call: .; cdr3_nt: TGTGCCATCAGTGAGACAGTCTCCTACGAGCAGTACTTC; cdr3_aa: CAISETVSYEQYF
j_call: TRBJ2-7; v_call: TRBV25-1; clone_size: .; d_call: .; cdr3_nt: TGTGCCAGCAGTGAATCGCCAGGGGAGGGTACCTACGAGCAGTACTTC; cdr3_aa: CASSESPGEGTYEQYF
j_call: TRBJ2-1; v_call: TRBV7-2; clone_size: .; d_call: .; cdr3_nt: TGTGCCAGCAGCCGAAGGGGGGAGAGTGGGCAGTTCTTC; cdr3_aa: CASSRRGESGQFF
j_call: TRBJ2-3; v_call: TRBV9; clone_size: .; d_call: TRBD2; cdr3_nt: TGTGCCAGCAGCATGGGTAGCGGGAGGGTAGATACGCAGTATTTT; cdr3_aa: CASSMGSGRVDTQYF
j_call: TRBJ2-7; v_call: TRBV6-1; clone_size: .; d_call: .; cdr3_nt: TGTGCCAGCAGTGAAGAGGGGATCGGGTTGGGGTCCTACGAGCAGTACTTC; cdr3_aa: CASSEEGIGLGSYEQYF
j_call: TRBJ2-7; v_call: TRBV29-1; clone_size: .; d_call: TRBD1; cdr3_nt: TGCAGCGTTGGACAGGGCGTACCCGGCGAGCAGTACTTC; cdr3_aa: CSVGQGVPGEQYF
j_call: TRBJ1-5; v_call: TRBV2; clone_size: .; d_call: TRBD1; cdr3_nt: TGTGCCAGCAGCGCACAGGGGGCTGGAAATCAGCCCCAGCATTTT; cdr3_aa: CASSAQGAGNQPQHF
j_call: TRBJ1-1; v_call: TRBV9; clone_size: .; d_call: .; cdr3_nt: TGTGCCAGCAGCGTAGCGGGGGAGGGCACTGAAGCTTTCTTT; cdr3_aa: CASSVAGEGTEAFF
j_call: TRBJ1-2; v_call: TRBV15; clone_size: .; d_call: TRBD1; cdr3_nt: TGTGCCACCAGTCTAGCGGGACAGGGGTTTCCACTTTTCTATGGCTACACCTTC; cdr3_aa: CATSLAGQGFPLFYGYTF
j_call: TRBJ1-2; v_call: TRBV6-5; clone_size: .; d_call: TRBD1; cdr3_nt: TGTGCCAGCAGTTACTCAGGGGGCGCCATCTATGGCTACACCTTC; cdr3_aa: CASSYSGGAIYGYTF
j_call: TRBJ2-7; v_call: TRBV5-1; clone_size: .; d_call: .; cdr3_nt: TGCGCCAGCAGCTTGGGGTCATCCGTGCAGCTCGAGCAGTACTTC; cdr3_aa: CASSLGSSVQLEQYF
j_call: TRBJ1-1; v_call: TRBV19; clone_size: .; d_call: .; cdr3_nt: TGTGCCAGTGAAACAGGGCTCAACACTGAAGCTTTCTTT; cdr3_aa: CASETGLNTEAFF
j_call: TRBJ1-4; v_call: TRBV2; clone_size: .; d_call: TRBD1; cdr3_nt: TGTGCCAGCAGTTGGACAGGGAGTGAAAAACTGTTTTTT; cdr3_aa: CASSWTGSEKLFF